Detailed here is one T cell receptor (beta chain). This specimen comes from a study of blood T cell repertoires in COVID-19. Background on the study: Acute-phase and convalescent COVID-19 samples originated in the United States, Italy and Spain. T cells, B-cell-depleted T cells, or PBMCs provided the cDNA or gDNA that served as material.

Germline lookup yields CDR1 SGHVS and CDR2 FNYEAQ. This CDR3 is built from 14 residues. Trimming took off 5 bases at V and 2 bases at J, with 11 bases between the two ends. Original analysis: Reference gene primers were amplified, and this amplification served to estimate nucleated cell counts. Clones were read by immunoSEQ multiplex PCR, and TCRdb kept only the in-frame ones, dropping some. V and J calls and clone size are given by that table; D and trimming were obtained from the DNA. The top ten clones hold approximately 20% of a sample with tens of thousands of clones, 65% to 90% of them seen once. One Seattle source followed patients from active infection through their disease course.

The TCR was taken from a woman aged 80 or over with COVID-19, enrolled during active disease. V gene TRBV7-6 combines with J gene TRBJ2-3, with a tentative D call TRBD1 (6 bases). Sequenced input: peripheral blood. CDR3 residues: CASSPRDITDTQYF. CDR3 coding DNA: TGTGCCAGCAGCCCTAGGGACATCACAGATACGCAGTATTTT. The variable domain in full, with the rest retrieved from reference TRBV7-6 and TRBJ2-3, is GAGVSQSPRYKVTKRGQDVALRCDPISGHVSLYWYRQALGQGPEFLTYFNYEAQQDKSGLPNDRFSAERPEGSISTLTIQRTEQRDSAMYRCASSPRDITDTQYFGPGTRLTVL.